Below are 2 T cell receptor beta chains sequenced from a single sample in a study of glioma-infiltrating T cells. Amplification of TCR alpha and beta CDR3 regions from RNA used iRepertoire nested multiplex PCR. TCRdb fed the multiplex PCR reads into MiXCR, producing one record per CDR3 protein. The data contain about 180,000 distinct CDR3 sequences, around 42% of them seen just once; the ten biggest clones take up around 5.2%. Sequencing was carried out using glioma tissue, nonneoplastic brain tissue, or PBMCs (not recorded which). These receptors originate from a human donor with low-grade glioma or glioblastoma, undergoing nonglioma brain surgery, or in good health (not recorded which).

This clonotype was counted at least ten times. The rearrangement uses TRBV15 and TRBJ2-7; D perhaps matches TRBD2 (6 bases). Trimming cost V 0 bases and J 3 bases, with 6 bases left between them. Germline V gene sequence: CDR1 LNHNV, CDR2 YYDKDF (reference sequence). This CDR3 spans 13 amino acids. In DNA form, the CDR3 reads TGTGCCACCAGCAGAGAGGGGGGCTACGAGCAGTACTTC. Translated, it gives CATSREGGYEQYF.

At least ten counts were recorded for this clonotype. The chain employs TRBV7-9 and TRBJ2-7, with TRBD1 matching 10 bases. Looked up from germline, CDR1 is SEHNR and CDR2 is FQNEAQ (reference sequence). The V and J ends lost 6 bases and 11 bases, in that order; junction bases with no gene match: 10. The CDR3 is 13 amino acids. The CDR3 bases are TGTGCCAGCAGTCAACCCGACAGGGGGCAGAAGTACTTC. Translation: CASSQPDRGQKYF.